This T cell receptor (beta chain) emerged from a study of T cells in Graves' hyperthyroidism and ophthalmopathy. Overall study findings and caveats: Most clonotypes that expanded in the thyroid above 0.001 also showed up in blood. The model's output predicted ophthalmopathy at a median of approximately 6.5 months prior to onset.

The length of the CDR3 is 14 residues. Germline loops: CDR1 DFQATT, CDR2 SNEGSKA (reference sequence). The germline V and J ends were trimmed by 5 bases and 1 base, with 14 bases remaining between them. Using RNA transcripts as the source, TCR beta CDR3 regions were amplified. The HTBI primer set was used in a first-round RT-PCR of the TCR CDR3. A single record per CDR3 protein comes from TCRdb applying MiXCR to the multiplex PCR reads. The sample contains approximately 720,000 distinct CDR3 sequences, around 20% of which appear only once. Thyroid ultrasound and orbital computed tomography, with clinical symptoms and serum thyroxine and TRAb, informed diagnoses. A remark on this clonotype: Its antigen remains unknown.

The chain joins TRBV20-1 to TRBJ1-1, with a weak D call TRBD1 (5 bases). The sequenced sample consisted of blood. The sequence derives from a woman aged 50 to 65 with Graves' hyperthyroidism that later progressed to Graves' ophthalmopathy. The CDR3 loop reads CSAPGLIANTEAFF. CDR3 nucleotide sequence: TGCAGTGCTCCGGGACTGATAGCGAACACTGAAGCTTTCTTT.